Presented here are 13 T cell receptor beta chains from one specimen sequenced in a study of T cell repertoires and HLA-DP antigens. Using immunoSEQ multiplex PCR, the repertoire was profiled, and TCRdb retains in-frame clones only, with some absent. The sample records approximately 3,800 clones, just over 75% being singletons. CD4+ cells expanded for about two weeks were restimulated 24 h with allogeneic-DPB1 HeLa cells. HeLa stimulator cells carried retrovirally transduced HLA-DPA1/DPB1, HLA-DM, invariant chain and CD80. Specimen: CD137- CD4+ T cells from cultured PBMCs. Receptors were obtained from a woman between 18 and 29 years old in good health and CMV-seronegative.

V usage is TRBV30 and J usage is TRBJ2-7, with unresolved D. Per the germline V gene, CDR1 is GTSNPN and CDR2 is SVGIG (reference sequence). There are 14 residues in the CDR3. With 1 base removed from V and 0 bases from J, the gap between germline ends came to 10 bases. The CDR3 is CAWSADTDSYEQYF. Here the CDR3 DNA reads TGTGCCTGGAGTGCCGACACCGACTCCTACGAGCAGTACTTC.

The chain employs TRBV18 and TRBJ2-1; possible D gene TRBD1, 5 bases. Looked up from germline, CDR1 is KGHSH and CDR2 is LQKENI. V lost 0 bases, J lost 7 bases, and 7 bases lay in between. CDR3 length: 13 residues. The CDR3 loop is CASSPPTANEQFF. The CDR3 DNA sequence: TGTGCCAGCTCACCACCGACAGCAAATGAGCAGTTCTTC.

The chain is built from TRBV28 and TRBJ2-3; TRBD1 aligns across 7 bases. Germline lookup yields CDR1 MDHEN and CDR2 SYDVKM. This CDR3 spans 17 amino acids. J was trimmed by 2 bases and V by 1 base; bases with no gene match: 9. This CDR3 is CASSLLGTGQLTDTQYF. The CDR3 nucleotides are TGTGCCAGCAGTTTATTGGGCACGGGACAGCTCACAGATACGCAGTATTTT.

This sequence joins TRBV20-1 and TRBJ1-5; D not resolved. V lost 3 bases and J lost 6, with 6 bases in between. CDR3 length: 11 residues. The germline gives CDR1 DFQATT, CDR2 SNEGSKA (reference sequence). CDR3 in DNA: TGCAGTGCTAGGGGATCTCAGCCCCAGCATTTT. The encoded protein is CSARGSQPQHF.

The J gene is TRBJ1-4, the V gene TRBV9; no clear D gene. The CDR3 is 15 amino acids. Germline assignment: CDR1 SGDLS and CDR2 YYNGEE. V lost 3 bases and J lost 3, with 12 bases in between. CDR3 residues: CASSARGFPNEKLFF. CDR3 bases: TGTGCCAGCAGCGCCCGGGGATTCCCTAATGAAAAACTGTTTTTT.

The CDR3 here is CASSPGGIGGYGYTF. DNA for the CDR3: TGCGCCAGCAGCCCGGGTGGAATAGGGGGCTATGGCTACACCTTC. The J gene is TRBJ1-2, the V gene TRBV5-1, with D possibly being TRBD1 (6 bases). V was cut by 4 bases and J by 4 bases, with 17 bases left in between. This CDR3 has 15 amino acids. Per germline, CDR1 SGHRS and CDR2 YFSETQ.

This chain links TRBV7-2 with TRBJ2-1; TRBD1 matches at 10 bases. The CDR3 runs to 15 residues. V lost 3 bases and J lost 9; bases outside the gene matches: 8. The germline V gene encodes CDR1 SGHTA and CDR2 FQGNSA. The CDR3 here is CASSLGQGNSGEQFF. The DNA for the CDR3 is TGTGCCAGCAGCTTGGGACAGGGGAATAGTGGTGAGCAGTTCTTC.

The chain combines TRBV7-8 with TRBJ2-7, with a possible D match to TRBD2 (6 bases). This CDR3 has 14 residues. Germline loops: CDR1 SGHVS, CDR2 FQNEAQ. V was clipped by 4 bases and J by 9 bases, with 19 bases between them. For the CDR3, the DNA is TGTGCCAGCAGCTCCGTCCGGGACTCCTTGCGGCAGTACTTC. As protein: CASSSVRDSLRQYF. The full variable domain, with the rest looked up from reference TRBV7-8 and TRBJ2-7, is GAGVSQSPRYKVAKRGQDVALRCDPISGHVSLFWYQQALGQGPEFLTYFQNEAQLDKSGLPSDRFFAERPEGSVSTLKIQRTQQEDSAVYLCASSSVRDSLRQYFGPGTRLTVT.

This clone was detected a few times. The chain recombines TRBV19 with TRBJ1-2; 9 bases line up with TRBD1. From germline, CDR1 is LNHDA and CDR2 SQIVND (reference sequence). With V trimmed by 2 bases and J by 3 bases, 7 bases remained unmatched. This CDR3 has 16 residues. CDR3: CASSITWTGVDYGYTF. The CDR3 DNA sequence: TGTGCCAGTAGTATAACATGGACAGGGGTGGACTATGGCTACACCTTC.

The chain is built from TRBV7-8 and TRBJ1-3; no clear D. Germline CDR1 and CDR2: SGHVS and FQNEAQ. Trimming stripped 1 base from V and 8 bases from J, with 15 bases between. This CDR3 region has 15 residues. CDR3 in amino acids: CASSLVIPSLDTIYF. Written as DNA, the CDR3 is TGTGCCAGCAGCTTAGTGATTCCCAGTTTAGACACCATATATTTT.

This rearrangement joins TRBV27 to TRBJ2-2, with TRBD1 identical over 7 bases. The junction had 15 bases not matched to a gene; V was cut back by 6 bases and J by 5 bases. CDR1 is MNHEY and CDR2 is SMNVEV in the germline V gene (reference sequence). The CDR3 runs to 17 residues. Here the CDR3 reads CASSNLGQIGLTGELFF. The DNA for the CDR3 is TGTGCCAGCAGCAACTTGGGACAGATAGGTCTTACCGGGGAGCTGTTTTTT.

The J gene is TRBJ1-2, the V gene TRBV19, with 9 bases that match TRBD1. The CDR3 runs 16 residues. The germline gives CDR1 LNHDA, CDR2 SQIVND (reference sequence). With 4 bases clipped from V and 3 bases from J, the junction kept 9 bases outside the gene matches. CDR3 loop: CASSRKQGAFYYGYTF. In DNA form, the CDR3 reads TGTGCCAGTAGTAGGAAACAGGGGGCTTTCTACTATGGCTACACCTTC.

The table lists this clone with a few counts. This chain connects TRBV2 to TRBJ2-7; TRBD1 agrees at 7 bases. The CDR3 sequence is 12 residues long. CDR1 is SNHLY, CDR2 FYNNEI, per germline. The V gene end was trimmed by 4 bases and the J gene end by 8 bases; junction bases not matched to a gene: 5. CDR3 in amino acids: CASSVRQGQQYF. Written as DNA, the CDR3 is TGTGCCAGCAGTGTCCGACAGGGACAGCAGTACTTC.